These 8 T cell receptor beta chains originate from one sample sequenced in a study of identical twins. Each CDR3 protein gets one entry after TCRdb re-called the 5' RACE reads with MiXCR. The data hold fewer than 500,000 distinct CDR3 sequences, with 20% to 25% observed a single time. The same data also contributed to another study, on T cells expressing NK-cell markers.

Material for sequencing was CD4+ T cells sorted from blood. The source of these receptors is a young woman in good health.

V and J are TRBV6-1 and TRBJ1-2; D unresolved. V was pared by 6 bases and J by 4 bases, with 18 bases between. The CDR3 length is 15 residues. Germline V CDR1 and CDR2: MNHNS, SASEGT. The DNA of the CDR3 is TGTGCCAGCAGCTCACAAGGATTCCCAATCTATGGCTACACCTTC. Its protein product is CASSSQGFPIYGYTF.

This clonotype came up a few times. In nucleotides, the CDR3 is TGTGCCAGCAGCTTTCATCAACCCGGGACGAGGGATACGCAGTATTTT. Protein sequence: CASSFHQPGTRDTQYF. The chain has TRBV7-2 and TRBJ2-3; either TRBD1 or TRBD2 may supply D (5 bases each). Germline V CDR1 and CDR2: SGHTA, FQGNSA. The ends were cut back, 3 bases at V and 6 bases at J, with 19 bases in the middle. The CDR3 runs 16 residues. Supplemented by reference TRBV7-2 and TRBJ2-3, the full variable domain reads GAGVSQSPSNKVTEKGKDVELRCDPISGHTALYWYRQSLGQGLEFLIYFQGNSAPDKSGLPSDRFSAERTGGSVSTLTIQRTQQEDSAVYLCASSFHQPGTRDTQYFGPGTRLTVL.

The chain carries TRBV20-1 and TRBJ2-5, with a weak D call TRBD2 (7 bases). This CDR3 comprises 17 residues. With 4 bases removed from V and 1 base from J, the gap between germline ends came to 22 bases. From germline, CDR1 is DFQATT and CDR2 SNEGSKA (reference sequence). CDR3 sequence: CSATPYRTGGLQETQYF. DNA of the CDR3: TGCAGTGCTACCCCCTACCGTACGGGGGGCCTCCAAGAGACCCAGTACTTC.

The table lists this clonotype with a few counts. The rearrangement links TRBV20-1 to TRBJ1-4; maybe TRBD1 (6 bases). From germline, CDR1 is DFQATT and CDR2 SNEGSKA (reference sequence). Trimming removed 4 bases at V and 5 bases at J, with 11 bases between. This CDR3 is built from 13 residues. The CDR3 loop is CSATSRGNEKLFF. CDR3 DNA: TGCAGTGCTACCTCAAGGGGGAATGAAAAACTGTTTTTT.

The chain combines TRBV10-3 with TRBJ2-2, with 8 bases aligning to TRBD2. Germline V gene sequence: CDR1 ENHRY, CDR2 SYGVKD. This CDR3 spans 16 amino acids. Germline trimming cut 3 bases from V and 1 base from J; bases unmatched to any gene: 4. CDR3: CAISEGSGKNTGELFF. The CDR3, as DNA: TGTGCCATCAGTGAAGGTAGCGGGAAGAACACCGGGGAGCTGTTTTTT.

The V call is TRBV11-1, the J call TRBJ2-3; TRBD2 matches 7 bases. V gave up 4 bases and J gave up 4 bases; unmatched junction bases: 17. The CDR3 is 18 residues long. The germline gives CDR1 SGHAT, CDR2 FQDESV (reference sequence). The CDR3 loop reads CASSSSPRLAVRPDTQYF. DNA for the CDR3: TGTGCCAGCAGCTCCTCCCCCCGGCTAGCGGTAAGACCAGATACGCAGTATTTT.

This chain uses TRBV11-3 with TRBJ2-2; perhaps D is TRBD1 or TRBD2 (5 bases each). There are 15 residues in the CDR3. V was cut by 0 bases and J by 3 bases, with 8 bases left in between. Germline assignment: CDR1 SGHNT and CDR2 YENEEA. The DNA of the CDR3 is TGTGCCAGCAGCTTAGAGGGGGAGCACACCGGGGAGCTGTTTTTT. It encodes CASSLEGEHTGELFF.

This clonotype was detected only a few times. This chain links TRBV12-3 or TRBV12-4 with TRBJ2-2, with D tentatively TRBD1 (6 bases). Trimming left V 8 bases short and J 2 bases short, with 15 bases between. The CDR3 runs to 15 residues. The CDR3 region has the DNA TGTGCCAGCGGAGATAGGACAGCTAACACCGGGGAGCTGTTTTTT. Protein sequence: CASGDRTANTGELFF.